This TCR beta chain is drawn from a study of cytomegalovirus exposure and HLA in healthy donors. The germline gives CDR1 MDHEN, CDR2 SYDVKM. Trimming took 4 bases from V and 4 from J, leaving 11 bases between them. The CDR3 is made up of 14 amino acids. Primers for the PCR totalled 60 Vbeta and 13 Jbeta. Data came from immunoSEQ multiplex PCR; TCRdb stores just in-frame clones and leaves some out. The sample holds 120,000 or so clones, roughly 78% seen once. V is TRBV28 and J is TRBJ1-5, with a weak D call TRBD1 (5 bases). The receptor was derived from a male donor in good health and CMV-seronegative. The sequencing input was PBMCs. The CDR3: CASSYDPGNQPQHF. The CDR3 coding sequence is TGTGCCAGCAGTTATGATCCAGGGAATCAGCCCCAGCATTTT.